This TCR beta chain was captured in a study of spatial heterogeneity in lung cancer. Noted time point: sample taken at primary tumor resection. From tumor, nontumor lung or frozen PBMC, whole RNA was taken unsorted for sequencing. A unique molecular identifier was carried by every single TCR cDNA molecule. Each CDR3 protein is one row after TCRdb ran MiXCR on the 5' RACE reads. The sample has around 8,000 distinct CDR3 sequences, 7.5% to 10% seen once. CDR1 is MNHEY, CDR2 SVGAGI, per germline. The junction had 6 bases not matched to a gene; V was cut back by 6 bases and J by 7 bases. The CDR3 has 14 amino acids. This clonotype was observed at least ten times.

The receptor was derived from a male donor with early-stage non-small cell lung cancer. The sample here was PBMCs, taken at surgery. The chain links TRBV6-5 to TRBJ2-7; 13 positions match TRBD2. The CDR3 coding sequence is TGTGCCAGCAGGACCGGGACTAGCGGGATGGAGCAGTACTTC. It encodes CASRTGTSGMEQYF.